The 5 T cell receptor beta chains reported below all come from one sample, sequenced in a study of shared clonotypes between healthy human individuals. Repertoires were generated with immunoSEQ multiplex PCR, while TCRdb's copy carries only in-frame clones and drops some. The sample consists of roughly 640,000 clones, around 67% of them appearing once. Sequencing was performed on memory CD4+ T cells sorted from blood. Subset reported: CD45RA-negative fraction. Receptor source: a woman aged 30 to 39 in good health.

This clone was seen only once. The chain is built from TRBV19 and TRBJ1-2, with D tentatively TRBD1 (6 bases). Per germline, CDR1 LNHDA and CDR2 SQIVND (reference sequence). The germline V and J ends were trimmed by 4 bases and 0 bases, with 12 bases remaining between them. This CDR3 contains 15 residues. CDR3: CASSTTGTANYGYTF. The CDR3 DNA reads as TGTGCCAGTAGTACAACAGGGACGGCTAACTATGGCTACACCTTC.

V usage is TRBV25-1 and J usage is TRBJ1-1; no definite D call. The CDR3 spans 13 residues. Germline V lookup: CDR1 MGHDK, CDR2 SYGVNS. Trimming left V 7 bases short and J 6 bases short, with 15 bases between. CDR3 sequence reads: CASTQTSFAEAFF. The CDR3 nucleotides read TGTGCCAGCACTCAGACATCGTTCGCTGAAGCTTTCTTT.

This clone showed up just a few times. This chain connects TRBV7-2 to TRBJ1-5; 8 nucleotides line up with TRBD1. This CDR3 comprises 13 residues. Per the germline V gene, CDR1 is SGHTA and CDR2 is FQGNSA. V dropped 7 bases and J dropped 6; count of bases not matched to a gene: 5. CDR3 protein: CASTSDRVQPQHF. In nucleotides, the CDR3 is TGTGCCAGCACCTCGGACAGGGTTCAGCCCCAGCATTTT.

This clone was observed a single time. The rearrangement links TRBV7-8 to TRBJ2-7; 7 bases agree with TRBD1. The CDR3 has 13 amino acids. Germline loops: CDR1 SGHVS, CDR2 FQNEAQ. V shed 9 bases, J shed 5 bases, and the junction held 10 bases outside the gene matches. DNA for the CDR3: TGTGCCAGTACCTTAGACAGGGTCCACGAGCAGTACTTC. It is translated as CASTLDRVHEQYF. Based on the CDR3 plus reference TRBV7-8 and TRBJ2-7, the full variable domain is GAGVSQSPRYKVAKRGQDVALRCDPISGHVSLFWYQQALGQGPEFLTYFQNEAQLDKSGLPSDRFFAERPEGSVSTLKIQRTQQEDSAVYLCASTLDRVHEQYFGPGTRLTVT.

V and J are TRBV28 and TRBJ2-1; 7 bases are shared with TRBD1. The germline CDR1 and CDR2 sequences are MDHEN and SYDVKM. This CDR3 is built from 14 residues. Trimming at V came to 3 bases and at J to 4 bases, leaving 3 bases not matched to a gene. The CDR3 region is CASSFSGGYNEQFF. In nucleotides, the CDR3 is TGTGCCAGCAGTTTCTCAGGGGGTTACAATGAGCAGTTCTTC.